One sample yielded the 31 T cell receptor beta chains listed below, sequenced in a study of blood T cell repertoires in COVID-19 (TCRdb year 2020). The library was made by the immunoSEQ multiplex PCR assay. Here the immuneACCESS table is served through TCRdb, limited to in-frame sequences with V and J called. Missing clones are a known gap in these copies; in checked studies unresolved V genes cover under half, and the rest lacks a known reason. In all, the sample holds more than 150,000 clones, and about 86% of those were seen once. The ten largest account for around 6.6% of the sample. Material: peripheral blood. These receptors were obtained from a man over 45 with active or convalescent COVID-19.

V is TRBV5-1 and J is TRBJ1-1; perhaps TRBD1 as D (5 bases). V shed 4 bases and J shed 4 bases, with 17 bases lying between them. The CDR3 is 15 residues long. Germline V gene sequence: CDR1 SGHRS, CDR2 YFSETQ. The CDR3 sequence: CASSPGDERATEAFF. CDR3 nucleotides: TGCGCCAGCAGCCCGGGGGACGAAAGAGCCACTGAAGCTTTCTTT.

The rearrangement joins TRBV5-4 to TRBJ1-1, with D perhaps matching TRBD1 (5 bases). V lost 2 bases and J lost 0, with 8 bases in between. Germline V CDR1 and CDR2: SGHNT, YYREEE (reference sequence). The CDR3 is 14 amino acids. In DNA, the CDR3 is TGTGCCAGCAGCTTTGCAGGGTTGAACACTGAAGCTTTCTTT. It is translated as CASSFAGLNTEAFF.

The chain joins TRBV7-9 to TRBJ2-5, with TRBD2 matching 10 bases. Trimming cost V 4 bases and J 4 bases; bases outside gene matches: 6. The CDR3 extends over 15 amino acids. Germline CDR1 SEHNR, CDR2 FQNEAQ (reference sequence). CDR3 DNA sequence: TGTGCCAGCAGCTCGGGACTAGCGAAGAGAGAGACCCAGTACTTC. Its translation: CASSSGLAKRETQYF.

The chain is built from TRBV19 and TRBJ2-1; 12 nucleotides match TRBD2. The CDR3 extends over 15 amino acids. Germline V gives CDR1 LNHDA, CDR2 SQIVND (reference sequence). Losses at the gene ends were 5 bases for V and 5 bases for J; bases not matched to a gene: 4. CDR3 DNA sequence: TGTGCCAGTAGTGCACTAGCGGGGGGAAACAATGAGCAGTTCTTC. Amino acid sequence: CASSALAGGNNEQFF.

The CDR3 nucleotides read TGTGCCAGCAGCTTAACGTGGACAGGCAACAATGAGCAGTTCTTC. This translates into CASSLTWTGNNEQFF. The chain links TRBV7-3 to TRBJ2-1; 7 nucleotides align to TRBD1. Germline V gives CDR1 SGHTA, CDR2 FQGTGA. The V segment lost 0 bases and the J segment 5 bases; nucleotides outside the gene matches: 4. The CDR3 extends over 15 amino acids.

The chain joins TRBV7-2 to TRBJ2-7; 8 bases map to TRBD1. J was trimmed by 5 bases and V by 3 bases; bases with no gene match: 9. CDR1 is SGHTA, CDR2 FQGNSA, per germline. This CDR3 region has 15 residues. CDR3 sequence: CASSFSTGVVDEQYF. The CDR3 DNA reads TGTGCCAGCAGCTTCTCGACAGGGGTGGTAGACGAGCAGTACTTC.

V and J are TRBV12-3 or TRBV12-4 and TRBJ1-2, with D perhaps TRBD1 (6 bases). The germline V and J ends were trimmed by 5 bases and 8 bases, with 15 bases remaining between them. The CDR3 has 13 residues. The CDR3, as DNA: TGTGCCAGCAGTACGCAGGGGCGTAGGGGCTACACCTTC. It translates to CASSTQGRRGYTF.

A few counts support this clone. This sequence joins TRBV30 and TRBJ2-3; 7 positions match TRBD2. The CDR3 extends over 15 amino acids. Germline CDR1 and CDR2: GTSNPN and SVGIG (reference sequence). With V trimmed by 4 bases and J by 6 bases, 13 bases remained unmatched. The CDR3 region is CAWKRDLLESDTQYF. CDR3 in DNA: TGTGCCTGGAAGCGGGACCTTCTGGAGTCTGATACGCAGTATTTT.

J is TRBJ2-2 and V is TRBV4-2; 10 nucleotides match TRBD2. The CDR3 has 19 amino acids. Germline V gene data show CDR1 as LGHNA and CDR2 as YNFKEQ. Trimming at V came to 2 bases and at J to 2 bases, leaving 11 bases not matched to a gene. This chain's CDR3 is CASSQPRGGTSDNTGELFF. DNA for the CDR3: TGTGCCAGCAGCCAACCACGAGGGGGGACTAGCGACAACACCGGGGAGCTGTTTTTT.

The chain employs TRBV5-4 and TRBJ1-5; no firm D call. V lost 4 bases, J lost 0 bases, and 11 bases lay in between. The CDR3 consists of 15 residues. The germline gives CDR1 SGHNT, CDR2 YYREEE (reference sequence). CDR3 region: CASSPDEGSNQPQHF. As DNA, the CDR3 is TGTGCCAGCAGCCCCGACGAGGGTAGCAATCAGCCCCAGCATTTT.

CDR3 DNA sequence: TGTGCCAGCTCACCCCAGGGTTTTGGTGAGCAGTACTTC. Protein sequence: CASSPQGFGEQYF. This chain connects TRBV18 to TRBJ2-7, with D maybe TRBD1 (5 bases). The germline CDR1 and CDR2 sequences are KGHSH and LQKENI. V lost 3 bases and J lost 7, with 13 bases in between. The CDR3 covers 13 residues.

This rearrangement joins TRBV18 to TRBJ2-7; TRBD1 might be the D (6 bases). V lost 1 base and J lost 4, with 14 bases in between. This CDR3 contains 15 residues. Germline V gene data show CDR1 as KGHSH and CDR2 as LQKENI. CDR3 DNA sequence: TGTGCCAGCTCACCACTTTACAACAGGGATTACGAGCAGTACTTC. Translation gives CASSPLYNRDYEQYF.

The chain is built from TRBV11-2 and TRBJ2-1; 7 bases fit TRBD2. Trimming cost V 2 bases and J 0 bases; bases outside gene matches: 4. This CDR3 contains 16 residues. Germline-derived CDR1 and CDR2 are SGHAT and FQNNGV. Here the CDR3 DNA reads TGTGCCAGCAGCTTACTAGCGGCGAGCTCCTACAATGAGCAGTTCTTC. The encoded protein is CASSLLAASSYNEQFF.

The count of this clone is one. The V and J genes are TRBV12-3 or TRBV12-4 and TRBJ1-6; a weak D match, TRBD1 (6 bases). V was pared by 5 bases and J by 9 bases, with 11 bases between. The CDR3 runs 13 residues. CDR3 protein: CASSQLGGSPLHF. CDR3 DNA: TGTGCCAGCAGTCAACTAGGGGGTTCACCCCTCCACTTT.

This clone was observed a handful of times. The chain employs TRBV19 and TRBJ1-6; no clear D. This CDR3 has 13 residues. Germline values: CDR1 LNHDA, CDR2 SQIVND (reference sequence). CDR3 DNA sequence: TGTGCTGCCGCGACAACGCATAATTCACCCCTCCACTTT. The encoded protein is CAAATTHNSPLHF.

A few counts support this clone. V is TRBV4-3 and J is TRBJ2-4; TRBD2 matches at 12 bases. J gave up 3 bases and V 0 bases, and 3 bases lay outside the gene matches. This CDR3 spans 17 amino acids. Germline V gene lookup returns CDR1 LGHNA and CDR2 YSLEER. DNA for the CDR3: TGCGCCAGCAGCCAAGAAGGGACTAGCGGGTACAAAAACATTCAGTACTTC. This encodes CASSQEGTSGYKNIQYF.

CDR3 sequence: CATSDLRATGELFF. In DNA form, the CDR3 reads TGTGCCACCAGTGATTTAAGAGCCACCGGGGAGCTGTTTTTT. The chain uses TRBV24-1 and TRBJ2-2; D is unresolved. The CDR3 has 14 amino acids. Germline assignment: CDR1 KGHDR and CDR2 SFDVKD. V dropped 1 base and J dropped 4 bases, with 6 bases sitting between them.

The chain links TRBV10-1 to TRBJ2-7; 9 positions match TRBD1. This CDR3 spans 15 amino acids. Germline V gene data show CDR1 as WNHNN and CDR2 as SYGVQD (reference sequence). Trimming at V came to 8 bases and at J to 1 base, leaving 9 bases not matched to a gene. CDR3 in amino acids: CASRIGQGQSYEQYF. As DNA, the CDR3 is TGCGCCAGCCGAATCGGACAGGGGCAGTCCTACGAGCAGTACTTC.

CDR3 sequence: CASTEGGVMFNQPQHF. The CDR3 DNA sequence: TGTGCCAGTACCGAGGGAGGAGTAATGTTCAATCAGCCCCAGCATTTT. The chain carries TRBV19 and TRBJ1-5, with D unresolved. V was pared by 7 bases and J by 3 bases, with 19 bases between. The CDR3 runs to 16 residues. Per the germline V gene, CDR1 is LNHDA and CDR2 is SQIVND (reference sequence).

A single count supports this clone. The V call is TRBV6-2 or TRBV6-3, the J call TRBJ2-7; D uncertain. Trimming removed 5 bases from V and 2 bases from J, with 16 bases in between. The CDR3 is 15 residues long. CDR1 MNHEY and CDR2 SVGEGT come from the germline V gene. The DNA of the CDR3 is TGTGCCAGCAGTCAATTCACTACCTTACCCTACGAGCAGTACTTC. This codes for CASSQFTTLPYEQYF.

The V and J genes are TRBV28 and TRBJ2-7; no reliable D call. The V gene's germline CDR1 is MDHEN and CDR2 SYDVKM. V lost 3 bases and J 6 bases, leaving 9 bases between the germline ends. The CDR3 loop spans 12 amino acids. Written as DNA, the CDR3 is TGTGCCAGCAGTTTGCCGGGTCTCGAGCAGTACTTC. Its translation is CASSLPGLEQYF. Full variable domain (outside the CDR3, taken from reference TRBV28 and TRBJ2-7): DVKVTQSSRYLVKRTGEKVFLECVQDMDHENMFWYRQDPGLGLRLIYFSYDVKMKEKGDIPEGYSVSREKKERFSLILESASTNQTSMYLCASSLPGLEQYFGPGTRLTVT.

The gene calls are TRBV6-2 or TRBV6-3 and TRBJ2-2; 7 bases line up with TRBD2. The V segment lost 5 bases and the J segment 4 bases; nucleotides outside the gene matches: 1. The CDR3 loop spans 13 amino acids. Germline-derived CDR1 and CDR2 are MNHEY and SVGEGT. DNA for the CDR3: TGTGCCAGCAGTGGGACTACCACCGGGGAGCTGTTTTTT. The encoded protein is CASSGTTTGELFF.

The V and J genes are TRBV4-2 and TRBJ1-1, with TRBD1 as a possible D gene (6 bases). This CDR3 region has 14 residues. V lost 3 bases and J 8 bases, leaving 16 bases between the germline ends. Germline loops: CDR1 LGHNA, CDR2 YNFKEQ. CDR3 amino acids: CASSHAKPGTEAFF. The DNA of the CDR3 is TGTGCCAGCAGCCACGCTAAACCAGGGACAGAAGCTTTCTTT.

The CDR3 region is CASGQGTSALTDTQYF. CDR3 sequence (DNA): TGTGCTAGTGGTCAGGGGACTAGCGCGCTCACAGATACGCAGTATTTT. The chain carries TRBV12-5 and TRBJ2-3, with TRBD2 matching 10 bases. The V segment lost 5 bases and the J segment 2 bases; nucleotides outside the gene matches: 7. Germline V gene lookup returns CDR1 LGHNT and CDR2 FRNRAP. This CDR3 region has 16 residues.

The J gene is TRBJ2-1, the V gene TRBV9; 10 bases are shared with TRBD2. The trim removed 0 bases at V and 13 bases at J, leaving 4 bases unmatched. CDR1 and CDR2 from the germline V gene are SGDLS and YYNGEE. The CDR3 has 13 residues. The DNA for the CDR3 is TGTGCCAGCAGCGTAGTAGCGGGAGGAACCCAGTTCTTC. As protein: CASSVVAGGTQFF.

This chain links TRBV7-2 with TRBJ2-3; TRBD2 agrees at 12 bases. The germline CDR1 and CDR2 sequences are SGHTA and FQGNSA. The J segment lost 2 bases and the V segment lost 5 bases, leaving 11 bases of the junction unmatched. This CDR3 has 18 amino acids. The chain's CDR3 is CASSPRASSGRATDTQYF. DNA of the CDR3: TGTGCCAGCAGCCCAAGAGCCTCTAGCGGGAGGGCCACAGATACGCAGTATTTT.

This chain links TRBV5-1 with TRBJ1-1; the D is unclear. Trimming removed 0 bases from V and 6 bases from J, with 15 bases in between. Germline V gives CDR1 SGHRS, CDR2 YFSETQ. The CDR3 has 15 amino acids. Written as DNA, the CDR3 is TGCGCCAGCAGCTTGGCTTCCAGCTGGGCCCCTGAAGCTTTCTTT. It yields the protein CASSLASSWAPEAFF. The full variable domain, in which reference TRBV5-1 and TRBJ1-1 provide the parts outside the CDR3, is KAGVTQTPRYLIKTRGQQVTLSCSPISGHRSVSWYQQTPGQGLQFLFEYFSETQRNKGNFPGRFSGRQFSNSRSEMNVSTLELGDSALYLCASSLASSWAPEAFFGQGTRLTVV.

The chain carries TRBV7-2 and TRBJ1-5; D unresolved. The V end was cut by 2 bases, the J end by 1 base, with 12 bases between. The CDR3 is made up of 16 amino acids. Germline values: CDR1 SGHTA, CDR2 FQGNSA. CDR3: CASSLTVGRSNQPQHF. Here the CDR3 DNA reads TGTGCCAGCAGCTTAACGGTTGGGAGGAGCAATCAGCCCCAGCATTTT. The full variable domain, its missing parts supplied by reference TRBV7-2 and TRBJ1-5, is GAGVSQSPSNKVTEKGKDVELRCDPISGHTALYWYRQSLGQGLEFLIYFQGNSAPDKSGLPSDRFSAERTGGSVSTLTIQRTQQEDSAVYLCASSLTVGRSNQPQHFGDGTRLSIL.

This clone is a singleton in its sample. The chain links TRBV24-1 to TRBJ1-4; 7 positions agree with TRBD1. CDR3 length equals 18 residues. CDR1 and CDR2 from the germline V gene are KGHDR and SFDVKD. V trimming: 8 bases; J trimming: 1 base; junction bases outside the gene matches: 15. CDR3: CATTSPGTVTKTNEKLFF. The CDR3 DNA is TGTGCCACCACAAGCCCCGGGACAGTCACAAAAACTAATGAAAAACTGTTTTTT.

This clone was counted a few times. The V call is TRBV11-2, the J call TRBJ1-6; D might be TRBD1 (5 bases). This CDR3 contains 14 residues. Germline CDR1 reads SGHAT; CDR2 reads FQNNGV. Trimming cost V 6 bases and J 7 bases, with 13 bases left between them. In DNA, the CDR3 is TGTGCCAGCAGGCTGGTCCAGGGCAATTCACCCCTCCACTTT. It yields the protein CASRLVQGNSPLHF. Full variable domain (remainder filled in from reference TRBV11-2 and TRBJ1-6): EAGVAQSPRYKIIEKRQSVAFWCNPISGHATLYWYQQILGQGPKLLIQFQNNGVVDDSQLPKDRFSAERLKGVDSTLKIQPAKLEDSAVYLCASRLVQGNSPLHFGNGTRLTVT.

A note on this clone: An end of the junction differs from the germline gene, which may be a read error. The CDR3 protein is CASSPRQGYEQYF. CDR3 DNA: TGTGCTAGCAGCCCACGACAGGGCTACGAGCAGTACTTC. This chain links TRBV7-7 with TRBJ2-7, with 7 nucleotides matching TRBD1. The V gene's germline CDR1 is SSHAT and CDR2 FNYEAQ (reference sequence). The CDR3 spans 13 residues.